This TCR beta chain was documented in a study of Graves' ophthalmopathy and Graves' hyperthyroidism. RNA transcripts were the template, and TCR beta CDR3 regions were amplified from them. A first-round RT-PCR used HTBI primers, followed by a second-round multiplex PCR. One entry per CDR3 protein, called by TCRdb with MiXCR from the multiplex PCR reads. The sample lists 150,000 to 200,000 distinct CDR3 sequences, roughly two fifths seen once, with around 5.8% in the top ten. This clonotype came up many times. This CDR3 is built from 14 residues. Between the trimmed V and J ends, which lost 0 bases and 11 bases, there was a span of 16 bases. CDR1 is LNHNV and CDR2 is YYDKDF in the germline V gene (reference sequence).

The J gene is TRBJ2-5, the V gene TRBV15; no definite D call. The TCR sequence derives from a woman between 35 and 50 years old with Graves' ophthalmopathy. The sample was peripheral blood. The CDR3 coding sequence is TGTGCCACCAGCAGAGATGATTTAAAGGGCAAGCAGTACTTC. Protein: CATSRDDLKGKQYF.